This TCR beta chain was identified during a study of shared clonotypes between healthy human individuals. A CD45RA-negative memory subset and a CD45RA+ naive subset were separated from the CD4+ cells. This CDR3 comprises 16 residues. With 7 bases clipped from V and 0 bases from J, the junction kept 11 bases outside the gene matches. From germline, CDR1 is SQVTM and CDR2 ANQGSEA. Data came from immunoSEQ multiplex PCR; TCRdb stores just in-frame clones and leaves some out. The table records a few hundred thousand clones, around 97% of them present only once. Sequencing was carried out using naive CD4+ T cells sorted from blood. Subset here: CD45RA+ positively selected. This sequence was found in a woman aged 30 to 39 in good health. V usage is TRBV29-1 and J usage is TRBJ2-3; TRBD2 agrees at 9 bases. As DNA, the CDR3 is TGCAGCGCCCGAAGGCGACTAGCGGTCAGCACAGATACGCAGTATTTT. Its translation is CSARRRLAVSTDTQYF.